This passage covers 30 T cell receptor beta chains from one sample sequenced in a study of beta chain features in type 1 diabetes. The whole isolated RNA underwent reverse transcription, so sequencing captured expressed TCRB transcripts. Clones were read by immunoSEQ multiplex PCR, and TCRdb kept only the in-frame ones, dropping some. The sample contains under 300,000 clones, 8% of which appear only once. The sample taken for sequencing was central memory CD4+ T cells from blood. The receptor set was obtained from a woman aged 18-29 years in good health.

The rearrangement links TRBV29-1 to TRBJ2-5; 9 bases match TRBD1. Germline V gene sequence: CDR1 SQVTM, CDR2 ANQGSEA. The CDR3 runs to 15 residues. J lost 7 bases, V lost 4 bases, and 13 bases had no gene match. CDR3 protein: CSVAYHGQGLGTQYF. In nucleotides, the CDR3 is TGCAGCGTTGCTTACCACGGACAGGGGTTAGGGACCCAGTACTTC.

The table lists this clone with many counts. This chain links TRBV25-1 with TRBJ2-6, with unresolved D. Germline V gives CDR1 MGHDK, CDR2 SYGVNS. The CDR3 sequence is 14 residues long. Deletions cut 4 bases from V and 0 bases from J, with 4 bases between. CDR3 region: CASSGASGANVLTF. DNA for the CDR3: TGTGCCAGCAGTGGGGCCTCTGGGGCCAACGTCCTGACTTTC. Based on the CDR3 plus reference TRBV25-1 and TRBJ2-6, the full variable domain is EADIYQTPRYLVIGTGKKITLECSQTMGHDKMYWYQQDPGMELHLIHYSYGVNSTEKGDLSSESTVSRIRTEHFPLTLESARPSHTSQYLCASSGASGANVLTFGAGSRLTVL.

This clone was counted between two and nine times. CDR3 loop: CATSKGDGNQPQHF. CDR3 coding DNA: TGTGCCACCAGTAAGGGGGACGGCAATCAGCCCCAGCATTTT. The chain is built from TRBV15 and TRBJ1-5; D may be TRBD1 (6 bases). Germline CDR1 is LNHNV and CDR2 is YYDKDF (reference sequence). The CDR3 is 14 residues long. V lost 6 bases, J lost 2 bases, and 11 bases lay in between. The entire variable domain, with the rest obtained from reference TRBV15 and TRBJ1-5, is as follows: DAMVIQNPRYQVTQFGKPVTLSCSQTLNHNVMYWYQQKSSQAPKLLFHYYDKDFNNEADTPDNFQSRRPNTSFCFLDIRSPGLGDTAMYLCATSKGDGNQPQHFGDGTRLSIL.

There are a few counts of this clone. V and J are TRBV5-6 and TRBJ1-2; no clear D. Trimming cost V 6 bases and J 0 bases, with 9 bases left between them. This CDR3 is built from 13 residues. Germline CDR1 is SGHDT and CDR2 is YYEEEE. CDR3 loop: CASKSPANYGYTF. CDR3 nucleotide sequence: TGTGCCAGCAAAAGCCCAGCTAACTATGGCTACACCTTC. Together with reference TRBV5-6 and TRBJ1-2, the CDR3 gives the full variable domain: DAGVTQSPTHLIKTRGQQVTLRCSPKSGHDTVSWYQQALGQGPQFIFQYYEEEERQRGNFPDRFSGHQFPNYSSELNVNALLLGDSALYLCASKSPANYGYTFGSGTRLTVV.

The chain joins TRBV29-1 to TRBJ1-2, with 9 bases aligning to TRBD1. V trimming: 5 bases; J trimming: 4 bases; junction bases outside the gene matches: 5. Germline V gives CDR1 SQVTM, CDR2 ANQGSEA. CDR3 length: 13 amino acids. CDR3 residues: CSVTKGQGYGYTF. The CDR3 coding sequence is TGCAGCGTTACAAAGGGACAGGGCTATGGCTACACCTTC.

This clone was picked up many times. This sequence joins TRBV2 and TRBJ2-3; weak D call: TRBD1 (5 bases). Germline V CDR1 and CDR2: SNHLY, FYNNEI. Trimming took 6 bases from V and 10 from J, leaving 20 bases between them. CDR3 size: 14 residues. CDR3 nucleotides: TGTGCCAGCAGCCAAAGACGCGAAGGGGTCGCGCAGTATTTT. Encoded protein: CASSQRREGVAQYF.

DNA of the CDR3: TGTGCCAGCAGCTTAGCCAACCAGGGGGCTAATGGCTACACCTTC. Translation gives CASSLANQGANGYTF. This rearrangement joins TRBV7-2 to TRBJ1-2, with 8 positions matching TRBD1. This CDR3 region has 15 residues. The V and J ends lost 0 bases and 6 bases, in that order; junction bases with no gene match: 6. In germline, CDR1 is SGHTA, CDR2 FQGNSA.

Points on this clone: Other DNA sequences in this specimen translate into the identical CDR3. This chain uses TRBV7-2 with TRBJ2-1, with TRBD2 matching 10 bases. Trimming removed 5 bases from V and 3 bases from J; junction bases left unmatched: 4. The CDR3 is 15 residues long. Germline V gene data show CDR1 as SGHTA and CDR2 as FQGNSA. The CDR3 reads CASSTGTSVYNEQFF. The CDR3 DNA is TGTGCCAGCAGCACCGGGACTAGCGTCTACAATGAGCAGTTCTTC.

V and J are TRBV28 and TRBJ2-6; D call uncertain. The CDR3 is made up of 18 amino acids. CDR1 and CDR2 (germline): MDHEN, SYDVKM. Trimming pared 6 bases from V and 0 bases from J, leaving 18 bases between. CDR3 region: CASSLGGSLFSGANVLTF. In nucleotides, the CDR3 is TGTGCCAGCAGCCTGGGTGGCAGCCTCTTCTCTGGGGCCAACGTCCTGACTTTC. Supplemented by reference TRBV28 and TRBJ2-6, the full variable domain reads DVKVTQSSRYLVKRTGEKVFLECVQDMDHENMFWYRQDPGLGLRLIYFSYDVKMKEKGDIPEGYSVSREKKERFSLILESASTNQTSMYLCASSLGGSLFSGANVLTFGAGSRLTVL.

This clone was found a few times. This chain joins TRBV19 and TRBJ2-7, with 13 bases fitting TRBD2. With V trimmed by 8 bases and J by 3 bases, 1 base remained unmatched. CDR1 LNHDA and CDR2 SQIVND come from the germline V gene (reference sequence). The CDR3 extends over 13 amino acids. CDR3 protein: CASRTSGSYEQYF. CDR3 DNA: TGTGCCAGTCGGACTAGCGGGAGCTACGAGCAGTACTTC.

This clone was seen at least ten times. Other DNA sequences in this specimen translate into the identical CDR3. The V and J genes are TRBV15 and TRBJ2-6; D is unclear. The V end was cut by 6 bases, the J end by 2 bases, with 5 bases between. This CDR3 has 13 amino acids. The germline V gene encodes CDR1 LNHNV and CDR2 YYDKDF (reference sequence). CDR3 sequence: CATSATGANVLTF. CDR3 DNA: TGTGCCACCAGTGCCACTGGGGCCAACGTCCTGACTTTC.

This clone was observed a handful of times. Here the CDR3 reads CASRMFTGGTEAFF. The CDR3 coding sequence is TGTGCCAGCAGAATGTTTACAGGGGGCACTGAAGCTTTCTTT. The chain couples TRBV2 to TRBJ1-1, with 8 bases aligning to TRBD1. Per the germline V gene, CDR1 is SNHLY and CDR2 is FYNNEI. The CDR3 length is 14 residues. V trimming: 6 bases; J trimming: 4 bases; junction bases outside the gene matches: 7.

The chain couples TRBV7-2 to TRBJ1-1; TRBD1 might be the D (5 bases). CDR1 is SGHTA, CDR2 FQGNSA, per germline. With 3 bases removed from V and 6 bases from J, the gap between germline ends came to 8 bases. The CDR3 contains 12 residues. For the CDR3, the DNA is TGTGCCAGCAGCTTGAACAGGCCTGAAGCTTTCTTT. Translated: CASSLNRPEAFF.

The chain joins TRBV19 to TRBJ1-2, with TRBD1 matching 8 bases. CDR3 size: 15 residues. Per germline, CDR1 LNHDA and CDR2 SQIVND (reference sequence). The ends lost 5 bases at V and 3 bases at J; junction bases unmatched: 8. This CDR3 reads CASSDDRGRDYGYTF. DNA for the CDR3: TGTGCCAGTAGTGATGACAGGGGAAGGGACTATGGCTACACCTTC.

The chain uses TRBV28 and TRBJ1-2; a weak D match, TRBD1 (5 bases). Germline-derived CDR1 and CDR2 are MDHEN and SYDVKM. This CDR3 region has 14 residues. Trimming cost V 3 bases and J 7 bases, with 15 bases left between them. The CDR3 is CASSFLMRDSGYTF. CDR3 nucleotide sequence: TGTGCCAGCAGTTTTCTTATGCGGGACTCTGGCTACACCTTC.

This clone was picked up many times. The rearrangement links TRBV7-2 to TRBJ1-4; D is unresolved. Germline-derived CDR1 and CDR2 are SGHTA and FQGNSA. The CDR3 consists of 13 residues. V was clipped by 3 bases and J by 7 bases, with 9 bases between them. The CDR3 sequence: CASSLYLGEKLFF. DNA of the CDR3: TGTGCCAGCAGCTTGTACTTGGGTGAAAAACTGTTTTTT.

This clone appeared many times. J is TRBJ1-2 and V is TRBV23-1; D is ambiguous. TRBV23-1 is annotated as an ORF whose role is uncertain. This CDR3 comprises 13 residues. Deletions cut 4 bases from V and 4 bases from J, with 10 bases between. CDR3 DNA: TGCGCCAGCAGTCGAGCCAGACTCTATGGCTACACCTTC. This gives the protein CASSRARLYGYTF.

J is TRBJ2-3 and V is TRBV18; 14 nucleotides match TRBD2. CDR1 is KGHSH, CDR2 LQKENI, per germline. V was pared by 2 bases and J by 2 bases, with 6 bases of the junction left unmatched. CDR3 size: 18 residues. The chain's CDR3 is CASSPSAGLAGDTDTQYF. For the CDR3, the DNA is TGTGCCAGCTCACCATCGGCGGGACTAGCGGGAGACACAGATACGCAGTATTTT. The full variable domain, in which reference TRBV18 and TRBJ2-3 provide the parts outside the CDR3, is NAGVMQNPRHLVRRRGQEARLRCSPMKGHSHVYWYRQLPEEGLKFMVYLQKENIIDESGMPKERFSAEFPKEGPSILRIQQVVRGDSAAYFCASSPSAGLAGDTDTQYFGPGTRLTVL.

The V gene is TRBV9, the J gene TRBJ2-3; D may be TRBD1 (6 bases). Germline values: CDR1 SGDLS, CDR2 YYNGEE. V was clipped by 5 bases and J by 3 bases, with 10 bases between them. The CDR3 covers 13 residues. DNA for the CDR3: TGTGCCAGCAGTCTACAGGGAACAGATACGCAGTATTTT. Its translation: CASSLQGTDTQYF.

The CDR3 spells CASSLEAAPYEQYV. In DNA, the CDR3 is TGCGCCAGCAGCTTAGAAGCGGCCCCCTACGAGCAGTACGTC. This sequence joins TRBV5-1 and TRBJ2-7; weak D call: TRBD2 (5 bases). The V and J ends lost 2 bases and 2 bases respectively, with 11 bases between them. The CDR3 length is 14 residues. Germline values: CDR1 SGHRS, CDR2 YFSETQ.

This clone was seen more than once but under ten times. The CDR3 nucleotides are TGTGCCAGCAGTTTCGATCCTGGGGCCAACGTCCTGACTTTC. Its translation: CASSFDPGANVLTF. The V and J genes are TRBV28 and TRBJ2-6; no clear D gene. CDR3 length: 14 residues. The germline CDR1 and CDR2 sequences are MDHEN and SYDVKM. Between the trimmed V and J ends, which lost 3 bases and 2 bases, there was a span of 5 bases. The full variable domain, completed using reference TRBV28 and TRBJ2-6, is DVKVTQSSRYLVKRTGEKVFLECVQDMDHENMFWYRQDPGLGLRLIYFSYDVKMKEKGDIPEGYSVSREKKERFSLILESASTNQTSMYLCASSFDPGANVLTFGAGSRLTVL.

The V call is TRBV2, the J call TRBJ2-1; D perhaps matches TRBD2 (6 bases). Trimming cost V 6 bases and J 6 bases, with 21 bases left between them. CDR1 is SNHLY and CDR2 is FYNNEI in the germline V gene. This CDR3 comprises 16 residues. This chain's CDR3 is CASSVRAAGLLNEQFF. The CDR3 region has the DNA TGTGCCAGCAGCGTAAGGGCGGCGGGGTTGCTCAATGAGCAGTTCTTC.

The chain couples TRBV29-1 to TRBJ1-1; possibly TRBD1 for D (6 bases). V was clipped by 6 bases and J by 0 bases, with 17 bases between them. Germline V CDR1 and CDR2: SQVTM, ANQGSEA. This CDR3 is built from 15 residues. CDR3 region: CSVEQGWAMNTEAFF. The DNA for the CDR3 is TGCAGCGTGGAACAGGGTTGGGCGATGAACACTGAAGCTTTCTTT.

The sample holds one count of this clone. DNA for the CDR3: TGTGCCAGCAGTTACTCCGGTGGTAGCGGAGACACGCAGTATTTT. This codes for CASSYSGGSGDTQYF. This chain joins TRBV6-5 and TRBJ2-3; D perhaps matches TRBD2 (6 bases). CDR1 and CDR2 (germline): MNHEY, SVGAGI. V gave up 0 bases and J gave up 9 bases, with 16 bases separating them. The CDR3 consists of 15 residues.

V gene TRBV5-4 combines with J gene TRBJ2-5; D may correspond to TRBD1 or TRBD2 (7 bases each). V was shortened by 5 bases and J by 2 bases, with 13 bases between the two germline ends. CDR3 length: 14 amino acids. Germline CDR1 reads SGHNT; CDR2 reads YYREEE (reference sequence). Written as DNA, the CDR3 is TGTGCCAGCAGAGCGGGACAGCGGCAAGAGACCCAGTACTTC. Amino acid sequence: CASRAGQRQETQYF.

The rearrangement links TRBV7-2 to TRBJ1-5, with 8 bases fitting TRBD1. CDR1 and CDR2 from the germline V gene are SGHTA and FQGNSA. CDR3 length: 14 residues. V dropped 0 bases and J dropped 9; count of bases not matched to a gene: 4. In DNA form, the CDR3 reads TGTGCCAGCAGCTTAGCAGGACAGGGAGGGCCCCAGCATTTT. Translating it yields CASSLAGQGGPQHF.

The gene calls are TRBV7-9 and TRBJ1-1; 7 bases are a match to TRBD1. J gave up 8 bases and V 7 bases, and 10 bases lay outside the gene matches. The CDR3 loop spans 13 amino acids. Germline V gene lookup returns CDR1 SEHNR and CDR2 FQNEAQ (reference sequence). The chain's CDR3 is CASTLTPGQEAFF. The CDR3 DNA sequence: TGTGCCAGCACCCTAACTCCGGGACAGGAAGCTTTCTTT.

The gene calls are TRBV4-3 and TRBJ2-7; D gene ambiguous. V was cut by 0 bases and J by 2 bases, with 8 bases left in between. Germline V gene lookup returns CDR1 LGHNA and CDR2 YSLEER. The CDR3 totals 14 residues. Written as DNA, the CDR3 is TGCGCCAGCAGCCAAGAACGAACGGCCTACGAGCAGTACTTC. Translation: CASSQERTAYEQYF.

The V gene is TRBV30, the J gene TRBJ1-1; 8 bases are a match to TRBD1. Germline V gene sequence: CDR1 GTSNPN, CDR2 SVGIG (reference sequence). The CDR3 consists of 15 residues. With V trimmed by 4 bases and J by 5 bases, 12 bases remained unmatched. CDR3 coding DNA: TGTGCCTGGAAGCCTTTTGACAGGGGAGGAACTGAAGCTTTCTTT. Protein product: CAWKPFDRGGTEAFF.

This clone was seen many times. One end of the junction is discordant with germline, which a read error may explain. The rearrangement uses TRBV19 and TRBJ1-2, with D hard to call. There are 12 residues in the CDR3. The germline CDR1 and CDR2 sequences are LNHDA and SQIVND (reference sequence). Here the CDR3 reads CASNGIAAGLKF. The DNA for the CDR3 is TGTGCCAGTAACGGAATCGCAGCTGGATTAAAATTC. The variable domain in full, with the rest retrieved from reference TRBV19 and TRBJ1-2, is DGGITQSPKYLFRKEGQNVTLSCEQNLNHDAMYWYRQDPGQGLRLIYYSQIVNDFQKGDIAEGYSVSREKKESFPLTVTSAQKNPTAFYLCASNGIAAGLKFGSGTRLTVV.